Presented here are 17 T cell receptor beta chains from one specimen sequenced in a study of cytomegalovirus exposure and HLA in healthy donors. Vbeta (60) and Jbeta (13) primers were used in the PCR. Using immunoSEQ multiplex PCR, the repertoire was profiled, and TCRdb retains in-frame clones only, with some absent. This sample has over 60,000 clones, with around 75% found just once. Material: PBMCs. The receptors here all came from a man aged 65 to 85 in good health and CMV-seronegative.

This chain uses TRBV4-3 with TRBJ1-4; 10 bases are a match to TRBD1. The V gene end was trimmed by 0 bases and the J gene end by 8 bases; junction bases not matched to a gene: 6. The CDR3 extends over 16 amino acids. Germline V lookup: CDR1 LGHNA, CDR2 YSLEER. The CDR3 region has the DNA TGCGCCAGCAGCCAAGACCAGGGACAGGGGAGAGAAAAACTGTTTTTT. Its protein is CASSQDQGQGREKLFF.

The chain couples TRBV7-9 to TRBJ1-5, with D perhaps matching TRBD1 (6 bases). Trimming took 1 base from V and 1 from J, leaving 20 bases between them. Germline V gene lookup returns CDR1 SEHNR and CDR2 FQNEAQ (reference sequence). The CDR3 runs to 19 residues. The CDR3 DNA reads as TGTGCCAGCAGCTTAGGCCACTCGGGGGGGGCCTCCAGCAATCAGCCCCAGCATTTT. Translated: CASSLGHSGGASSNQPQHF.

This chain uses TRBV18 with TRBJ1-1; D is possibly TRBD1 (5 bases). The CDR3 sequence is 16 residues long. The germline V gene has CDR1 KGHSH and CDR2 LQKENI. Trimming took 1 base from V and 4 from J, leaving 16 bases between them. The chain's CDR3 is CASSPQAGGLGTEAFF. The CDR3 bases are TGTGCCAGCTCACCACAGGCCGGGGGTTTGGGCACTGAAGCTTTCTTT.

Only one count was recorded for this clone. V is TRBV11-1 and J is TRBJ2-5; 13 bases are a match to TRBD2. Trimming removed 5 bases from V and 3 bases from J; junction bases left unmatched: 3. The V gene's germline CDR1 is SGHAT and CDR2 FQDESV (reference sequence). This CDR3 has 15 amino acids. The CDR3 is CASSLGLAGEETQYF. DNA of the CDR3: TGTGCCAGCAGCCTAGGACTAGCGGGAGAAGAGACCCAGTACTTC.

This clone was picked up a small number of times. The CDR3 nucleotides read TGTGCCAGCAGCGTAGGTGGCAGCGTAGAGACCCAGTACTTC. The encoded protein is CASSVGGSVETQYF. This chain joins TRBV9 and TRBJ2-5; D gene uncertain. V dropped 0 bases and J dropped 4 bases, with 10 bases sitting between them. This CDR3 comprises 14 residues. The V gene's germline CDR1 is SGDLS and CDR2 YYNGEE.

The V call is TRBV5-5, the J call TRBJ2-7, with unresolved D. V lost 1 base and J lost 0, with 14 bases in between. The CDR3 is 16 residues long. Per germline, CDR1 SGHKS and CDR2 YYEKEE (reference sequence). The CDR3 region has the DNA TGTGCCAGCAGCTTGTATTATAGTTACCTCTCCTACGAGCAGTACTTC. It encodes CASSLYYSYLSYEQYF.

For the CDR3, the DNA is TGCGCCAGCAGCTTGTCGGGAACAGAAGCTTTCTTT. This gives the protein CASSLSGTEAFF. V gene TRBV5-1 combines with J gene TRBJ1-1; D not certain. This CDR3 has 12 residues. The germline CDR1 and CDR2 sequences are SGHRS and YFSETQ. Trimming removed 1 base from V and 8 bases from J, with 9 bases in between. The variable domain in full, completed from reference TRBV5-1 and TRBJ1-1, reads KAGVTQTPRYLIKTRGQQVTLSCSPISGHRSVSWYQQTPGQGLQFLFEYFSETQRNKGNFPGRFSGRQFSNSRSEMNVSTLELGDSALYLCASSLSGTEAFFGQGTRLTVV.

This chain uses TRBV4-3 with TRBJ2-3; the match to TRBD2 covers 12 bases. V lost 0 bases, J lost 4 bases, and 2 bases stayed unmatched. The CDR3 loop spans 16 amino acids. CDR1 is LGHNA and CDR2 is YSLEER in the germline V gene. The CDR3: CASSQERLAGADTQYF. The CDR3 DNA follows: TGCGCCAGCAGCCAAGAGAGACTAGCGGGGGCAGATACGCAGTATTTT.

The CDR3 region has the DNA TGCGCCAGCACCAGGCGGGGGGGCTACGACGAGCAGTACTTC. As protein: CASTRRGGYDEQYF. J is TRBJ2-7 and V is TRBV5-1, with 9 bases lining up with TRBD2. CDR1 and CDR2 (germline): SGHRS, YFSETQ. CDR3 length equals 14 residues. V shed 6 bases and J 5 bases; nucleotides not matched to a gene: 9. The complete variable domain, with remaining parts taken from reference TRBV5-1 and TRBJ2-7, reads KAGVTQTPRYLIKTRGQQVTLSCSPISGHRSVSWYQQTPGQGLQFLFEYFSETQRNKGNFPGRFSGRQFSNSRSEMNVSTLELGDSALYLCASTRRGGYDEQYFGPGTRLTVT.

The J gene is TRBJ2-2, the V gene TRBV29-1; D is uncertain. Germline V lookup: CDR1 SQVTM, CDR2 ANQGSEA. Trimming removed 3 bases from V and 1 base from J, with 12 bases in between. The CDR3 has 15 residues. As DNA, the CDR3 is TGCAGCGTTGAGGGCGATGGCCTGAACACCGGGGAGCTGTTTTTT. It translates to CSVEGDGLNTGELFF.

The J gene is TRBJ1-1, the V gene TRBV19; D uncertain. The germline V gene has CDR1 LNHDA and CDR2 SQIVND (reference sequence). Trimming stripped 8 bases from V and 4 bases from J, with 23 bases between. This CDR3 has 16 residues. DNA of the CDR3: TGTGCCAGTCACGTCATCCCGGTCGGGGTTGCCACTGAAGCTTTCTTT. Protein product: CASHVIPVGVATEAFF.

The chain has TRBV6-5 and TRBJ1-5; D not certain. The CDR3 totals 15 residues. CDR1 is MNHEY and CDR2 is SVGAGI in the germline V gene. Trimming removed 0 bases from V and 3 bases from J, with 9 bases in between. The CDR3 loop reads CASSYSGGLNQPQHF. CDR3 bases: TGTGCCAGCAGTTACTCAGGAGGCCTCAATCAGCCCCAGCATTTT.

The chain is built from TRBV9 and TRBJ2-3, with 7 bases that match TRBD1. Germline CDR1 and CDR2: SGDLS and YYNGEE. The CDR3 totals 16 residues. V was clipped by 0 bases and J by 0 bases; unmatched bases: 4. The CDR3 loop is CASSVEDRDSTDTQYF. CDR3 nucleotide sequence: TGTGCCAGCAGCGTAGAAGACAGGGACAGCACAGATACGCAGTATTTT.

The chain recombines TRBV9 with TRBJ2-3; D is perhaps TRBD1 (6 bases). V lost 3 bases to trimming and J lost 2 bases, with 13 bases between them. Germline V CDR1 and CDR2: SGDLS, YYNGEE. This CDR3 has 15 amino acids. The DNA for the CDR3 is TGTGCCAGCAGCGCCGCCCGGGGACACACAGATACGCAGTATTTT. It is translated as CASSAARGHTDTQYF.

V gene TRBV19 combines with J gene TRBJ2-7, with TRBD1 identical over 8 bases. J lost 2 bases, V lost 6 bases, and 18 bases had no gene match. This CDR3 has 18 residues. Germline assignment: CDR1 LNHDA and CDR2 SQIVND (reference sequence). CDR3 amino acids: CASRDGQGKKLRAYEQYF. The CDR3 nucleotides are TGTGCCAGTAGGGACGGACAGGGAAAGAAATTACGGGCCTACGAGCAGTACTTC.

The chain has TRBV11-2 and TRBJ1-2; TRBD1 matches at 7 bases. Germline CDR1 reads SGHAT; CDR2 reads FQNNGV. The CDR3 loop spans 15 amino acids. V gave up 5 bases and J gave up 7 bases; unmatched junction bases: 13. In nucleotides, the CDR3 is TGTGCCAGCAGCCCTATGGACAGGAGGGACACTGGCTACACCTTC. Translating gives CASSPMDRRDTGYTF.

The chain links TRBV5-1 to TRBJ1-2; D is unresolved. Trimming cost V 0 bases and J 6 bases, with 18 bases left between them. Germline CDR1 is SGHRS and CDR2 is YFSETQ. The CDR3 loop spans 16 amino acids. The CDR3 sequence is CASSLDAVIQNHGYTF. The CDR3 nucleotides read TGCGCCAGCAGCTTGGACGCTGTGATTCAGAACCATGGCTACACCTTC.